Shown below are 22 T cell receptor beta chains from a single sample sequenced in a study of cytomegalovirus exposure and HLA in healthy donors. Primers included in the PCR were 60 Vbeta and 13 Jbeta primers. Generated by immunoSEQ multiplex PCR, the TCRdb table keeps only in-frame clones and is missing some. The table has 80,000 to 100,000 clones, more than 60% seen once. Sequencing was done on a sample of PBMCs. The source is a man between 45 and 60 years old in good health and CMV-seronegative.

The chain links TRBV7-2 to TRBJ2-1, with 9 bases identical to TRBD2. V shed 4 bases and J 10 bases; nucleotides not matched to a gene: 20. Germline CDR1 reads SGHTA; CDR2 reads FQGNSA. There are 18 residues in the CDR3. As DNA, the CDR3 is TGTGCCAGCAGCTCCTGGATCATAGCGGGAGAACTTCCTAAAGAGCAGTTCTTC. Protein product: CASSSWIIAGELPKEQFF.

The chain combines TRBV28 with TRBJ2-7; D is unresolved. Trimming pared 3 bases from V and 6 bases from J, leaving 6 bases between. The CDR3 runs to 11 residues. Germline CDR1 and CDR2: MDHEN and SYDVKM. The CDR3 nucleotides are TGTGCCAGCAGTTTCTCCGGCGAGCAGTACTTC. Translated, it gives CASSFSGEQYF.

The rearrangement links TRBV11-2 to TRBJ1-2, with D tentatively TRBD1 (5 bases). Germline lookup yields CDR1 SGHAT and CDR2 FQNNGV. V was shortened by 1 base and J by 3 bases, with 6 bases between the two germline ends. The CDR3 is 13 amino acids. For the CDR3, the DNA is TGTGCCAGCAGCTTAGTCAGGGACTATGGCTACACCTTC. Amino acid sequence: CASSLVRDYGYTF. Based on the CDR3 plus reference TRBV11-2 and TRBJ1-2, the full variable domain is EAGVAQSPRYKIIEKRQSVAFWCNPISGHATLYWYQQILGQGPKLLIQFQNNGVVDDSQLPKDRFSAERLKGVDSTLKIQPAKLEDSAVYLCASSLVRDYGYTFGSGTRLTVV.

As concerns this clone: The junction shows a germline mismatch at one end, possibly a read error. This chain connects TRBV7-7 to TRBJ2-7; D gene unclear. The CDR3 has 15 amino acids. CDR1 and CDR2 (germline): SSHAT, FNYEAQ (reference sequence). CDR3 protein: CASIPRVRDLYEQYF. The CDR3 DNA reads TGTGCTAGCATCCCTCGGGTACGCGATCTCTACGAGCAGTACTTC.

The table lists this clone with a count of one. This sequence joins TRBV29-1 and TRBJ1-1, with D hard to call. CDR1 is SQVTM, CDR2 ANQGSEA, per germline. This CDR3 contains 12 residues. V was pared by 7 bases and J by 5 bases, with 14 bases between. The CDR3 protein is CSAGASGTEAFF. For the CDR3, the DNA is TGCAGCGCGGGAGCCTCGGGTACTGAAGCTTTCTTT. Using reference TRBV29-1 and TRBJ1-1 for the parts outside the CDR3, the full variable domain is SAVISQKPSRDICQRGTSLTIQCQVDSQVTMMFWYRQQPGQSLTLIATANQGSEATYESGFVIDKFPISRPNLTFSTLTVSNMSPEDSSIYLCSAGASGTEAFFGQGTRLTVV.

The V gene is TRBV10-3, the J gene TRBJ2-3, with 9 bases aligning to TRBD2. The V and J ends lost 2 bases and 5 bases, in that order; junction bases with no gene match: 14. The germline V gene has CDR1 ENHRY and CDR2 SYGVKD. CDR3 length: 18 residues. The DNA of the CDR3 is TGTGCCATCAGTGAGCAGACCGCGGGCGGGAGGGCCGAAGATACGCAGTATTTT. Its protein is CAISEQTAGGRAEDTQYF.

J is TRBJ1-5 and V is TRBV11-2; D may be TRBD1 (6 bases). The CDR3 contains 13 residues. The germline gives CDR1 SGHAT, CDR2 FQNNGV. Trimming took off 6 bases at V and 6 bases at J, with 12 bases between the two ends. CDR3 residues: CASSPGGRQPQHF. DNA for the CDR3: TGTGCCAGCAGTCCCGGGGGGCGTCAGCCCCAGCATTTT.

The chain recombines TRBV19 with TRBJ2-3, with 7 bases matching TRBD1. CDR1 and CDR2 (germline): LNHDA, SQIVND (reference sequence). Trimming cost V 7 bases and J 4 bases; bases outside gene matches: 11. The CDR3 totals 15 residues. Here the CDR3 reads CASNRDREGSDTQYF. The CDR3, as DNA: TGTGCCAGTAATCGTGACAGGGAAGGATCAGATACGCAGTATTTT.

CDR3 bases: TGTGCCAGCAGCCCTCCGGTGAACACTGAAGCTTTCTTT. Protein sequence: CASSPPVNTEAFF. The chain combines TRBV14 with TRBJ1-1; D is undetermined. The ends were cut back, 4 bases at V and 0 bases at J, with 6 bases in the middle. The CDR3 spans 13 residues. Germline CDR1 SGHDN, CDR2 FVKESK.

The rearrangement joins TRBV6-6 to TRBJ1-2; TRBD1 aligns across 12 bases. The CDR3 covers 15 residues. Looked up from germline, CDR1 is MNHNY and CDR2 is SVGAGI (reference sequence). The V and J ends lost 5 bases and 7 bases, in that order; junction bases with no gene match: 8. The CDR3 nucleotides are TGTGCCAGCAGTCAGGGGACAGGGGGCGCGGGTGGCTACACCTTC. It translates to CASSQGTGGAGGYTF.

V gene TRBV7-8 combines with J gene TRBJ1-1, with D tentatively TRBD1 (5 bases). The germline V gene has CDR1 SGHVS and CDR2 FQNEAQ. Trimming removed 4 bases at V and 1 base at J, with 13 bases between. The CDR3 covers 15 residues. The DNA of the CDR3 is TGTGCCAGCAGCTGGGGGAGGGGCCAGAACACTGAAGCTTTCTTT. This translates into CASSWGRGQNTEAFF.

J is TRBJ1-2 and V is TRBV19; a weak D match, TRBD1 (6 bases). The CDR3 runs to 16 residues. The V end lost 3 bases, the J end lost 5 bases, and 19 bases lay between the germline ends. Germline V gene data show CDR1 as LNHDA and CDR2 as SQIVND (reference sequence). The CDR3 reads CASSIFLAGVSYGYTF. The CDR3 nucleotides are TGTGCCAGTAGTATTTTTCTTGCAGGGGTAAGTTATGGCTACACCTTC.

V and J are TRBV6-6 and TRBJ2-3; 7 positions match TRBD2. Germline V lookup: CDR1 MNHNY, CDR2 SVGAGI (reference sequence). The CDR3 length is 14 residues. With 5 bases clipped from V and 2 bases from J, the junction kept 4 bases outside the gene matches. In nucleotides, the CDR3 is TGTGCCAGCAGTCCAGCGGGGAACACAGATACGCAGTATTTT. Amino acids: CASSPAGNTDTQYF.

The gene calls are TRBV4-3 and TRBJ1-5, with 7 bases lining up with TRBD1. CDR1 and CDR2 from the germline V gene are LGHNA and YSLEER. The ends lost 2 bases at V and 8 bases at J; junction bases unmatched: 6. This CDR3 comprises 14 residues. CDR3 protein: CASSQFGQGEPQHF. The CDR3 DNA sequence: TGCGCCAGCAGCCAATTCGGGCAGGGGGAGCCCCAGCATTTT.

This clone was found a few times. The chain carries TRBV28 and TRBJ1-2; TRBD1 matches 9 bases. With V trimmed by 7 bases and J by 6 bases, 9 bases remained unmatched. This CDR3 region has 14 residues. Germline V CDR1 and CDR2: MDHEN, SYDVKM. CDR3 in amino acids: CASNTGGLFDGYTF. The CDR3 bases are TGTGCCAGCAATACAGGGGGCTTGTTCGATGGCTACACCTTC.

The J gene is TRBJ2-5, the V gene TRBV10-2, with 10 bases aligning to TRBD1. The CDR3 runs 14 residues. V lost 6 bases, J lost 4 bases, and 5 bases stayed unmatched. The germline CDR1 and CDR2 sequences are WSHSY and SAAADI. In DNA form, the CDR3 reads TGCGCCAGCAGGGGGACAGGGGACACAGAGACCCAGTACTTC. It codes for CASRGTGDTETQYF.

The rearrangement joins TRBV27 to TRBJ2-1; D might be TRBD2 (6 bases). CDR1 is MNHEY and CDR2 is SMNVEV in the germline V gene (reference sequence). This CDR3 spans 12 amino acids. Trimming left V 10 bases short and J 10 bases short, with 17 bases between. The CDR3 region has the DNA TGTGCCACCCTTGGGGGAGGTCGCGAGCAGTTCTTC. This encodes CATLGGGREQFF.

This clone was counted between two and nine times. The rearrangement joins TRBV28 to TRBJ1-1; 8 bases map to TRBD1. Trimming at V came to 2 bases and at J to 1 base, leaving 3 bases not matched to a gene. CDR1 is MDHEN, CDR2 SYDVKM, per germline. There are 15 residues in the CDR3. For the CDR3, the DNA is TGTGCCAGCAGTTTAGAAGGGACAGGGAACACTGAAGCTTTCTTT. It specifies CASSLEGTGNTEAFF.

This clone was detected a few times. One end of the junction fails to match germline, which may point to a read error. V is TRBV7-2 and J is TRBJ1-1, with 8 bases that match TRBD1. Germline V gene data show CDR1 as SGHTA and CDR2 as FQGNSA. The CDR3 covers 14 residues. The CDR3 coding sequence is TGTGCCGGCAGCGCAGACAGGGGATACACTGAAGCTTTCTTT. It translates to CAGSADRGYTEAFF.

This chain connects TRBV10-3 to TRBJ1-2; 7 positions agree with TRBD1. J lost 3 bases, V lost 0 bases, and 1 base had no gene match. Looked up from germline, CDR1 is ENHRY and CDR2 is SYGVKD. The CDR3 covers 14 residues. In DNA, the CDR3 is TGTGCCATCAGTGAGTCAGGGGGCGACTATGGCTACACCTTC. Its translation: CAISESGGDYGYTF.

This chain connects TRBV7-3 to TRBJ2-5, with TRBD1 matching over 7 bases. Germline-derived CDR1 and CDR2 are SGHTA and FQGTGA. The CDR3 runs to 14 residues. V was pared by 5 bases and J by 5 bases, with 8 bases of the junction left unmatched. The chain's CDR3 is CASSMEGGAETQYF. As DNA, the CDR3 is TGTGCCAGCAGCATGGAAGGGGGCGCGGAGACCCAGTACTTC.

This chain joins TRBV11-2 and TRBJ1-5; 10 nucleotides align to TRBD1. J lost 6 bases, V lost 0 bases, and 8 bases had no gene match. This CDR3 comprises 17 residues. Germline values: CDR1 SGHAT, CDR2 FQNNGV. CDR3 in amino acids: CASSLDGGDRGAQPQHF. The CDR3 DNA is TGTGCCAGCAGCTTAGATGGGGGGGACAGGGGCGCTCAGCCCCAGCATTTT.